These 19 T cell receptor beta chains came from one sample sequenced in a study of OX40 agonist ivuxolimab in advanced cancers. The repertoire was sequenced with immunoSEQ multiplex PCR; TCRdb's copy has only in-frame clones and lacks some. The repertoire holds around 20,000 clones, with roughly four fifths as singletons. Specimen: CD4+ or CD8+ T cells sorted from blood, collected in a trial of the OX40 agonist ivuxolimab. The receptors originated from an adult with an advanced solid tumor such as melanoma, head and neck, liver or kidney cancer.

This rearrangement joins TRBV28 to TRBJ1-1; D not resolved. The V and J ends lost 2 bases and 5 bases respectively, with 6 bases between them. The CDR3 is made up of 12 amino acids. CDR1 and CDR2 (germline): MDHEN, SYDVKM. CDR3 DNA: TGTGCCAGCAGTTTAGAGTGGACTGAAGCTTTCTTT. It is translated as CASSLEWTEAFF. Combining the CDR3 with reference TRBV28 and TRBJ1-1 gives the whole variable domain DVKVTQSSRYLVKRTGEKVFLECVQDMDHENMFWYRQDPGLGLRLIYFSYDVKMKEKGDIPEGYSVSREKKERFSLILESASTNQTSMYLCASSLEWTEAFFGQGTRLTVV.

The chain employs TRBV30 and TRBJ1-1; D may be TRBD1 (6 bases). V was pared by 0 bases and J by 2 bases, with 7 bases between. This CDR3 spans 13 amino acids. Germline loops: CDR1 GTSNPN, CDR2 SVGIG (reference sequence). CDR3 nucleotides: TGTGCCTGGAGTGTCAGGGGCAACACTGAAGCTTTCTTT. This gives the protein CAWSVRGNTEAFF.

The CDR3 reads CASSQDTSGDYNEQFF. DNA of the CDR3: TGTGCCAGCAGCCAAGATACTAGCGGGGACTACAATGAGCAGTTCTTC. This chain uses TRBV4-2 with TRBJ2-1; 10 bases are shared with TRBD2. The length of the CDR3 is 16 residues. Germline CDR1 is LGHNA and CDR2 is YNFKEQ. V shed 0 bases and J 3 bases; nucleotides not matched to a gene: 2.

Here the CDR3 reads CASSMAHSGNQPQHF. The CDR3 nucleotides read TGTGCCAGTAGTATGGCCCATTCCGGCAATCAGCCCCAGCATTTT. The V gene is TRBV19, the J gene TRBJ1-5, with D uncertain. The CDR3 is 15 amino acids. The germline V gene has CDR1 LNHDA and CDR2 SQIVND (reference sequence). Trimming shortened V by 3 bases and J by 2 bases, and 11 bases separated the two germline ends.

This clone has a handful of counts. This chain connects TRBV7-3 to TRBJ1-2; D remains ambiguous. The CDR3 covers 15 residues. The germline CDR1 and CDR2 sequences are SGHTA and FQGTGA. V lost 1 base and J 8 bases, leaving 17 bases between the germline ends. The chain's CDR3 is CASSLNPLNEGGYTF. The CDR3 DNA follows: TGTGCCAGCAGCTTAAACCCTCTCAATGAGGGCGGCTACACCTTC. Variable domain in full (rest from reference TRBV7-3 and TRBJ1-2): GAGVSQTPSNKVTEKGKYVELRCDPISGHTALYWYRQSLGQGPEFLIYFQGTGAADDSGLPNDRFFAVRPEGSVSTLKIQRTERGDSAVYLCASSLNPLNEGGYTFGSGTRLTVV.

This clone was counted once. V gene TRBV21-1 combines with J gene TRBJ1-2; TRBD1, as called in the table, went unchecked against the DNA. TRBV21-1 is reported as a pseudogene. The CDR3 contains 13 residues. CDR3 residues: CASSKRGAYGYTF. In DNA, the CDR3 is TGTGCCAGCAGCAAAAGGGGCGCCTATGGCTACACCTTC.

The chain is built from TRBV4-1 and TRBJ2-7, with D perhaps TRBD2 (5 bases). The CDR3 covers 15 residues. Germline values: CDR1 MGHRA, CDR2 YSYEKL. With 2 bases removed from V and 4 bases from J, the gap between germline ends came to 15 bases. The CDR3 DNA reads TGCGCCAGCAGCCAATTCCAGGAGGTAGGGTACGAGCAGTACTTC. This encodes CASSQFQEVGYEQYF.

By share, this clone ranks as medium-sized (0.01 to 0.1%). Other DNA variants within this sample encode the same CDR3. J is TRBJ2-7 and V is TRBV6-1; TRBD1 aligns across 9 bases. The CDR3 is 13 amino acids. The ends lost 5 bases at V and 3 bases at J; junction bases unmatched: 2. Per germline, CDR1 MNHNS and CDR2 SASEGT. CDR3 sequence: CASSPTGGYEQYF. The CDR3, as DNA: TGTGCCAGCAGTCCGACAGGGGGCTACGAGCAGTACTTC.

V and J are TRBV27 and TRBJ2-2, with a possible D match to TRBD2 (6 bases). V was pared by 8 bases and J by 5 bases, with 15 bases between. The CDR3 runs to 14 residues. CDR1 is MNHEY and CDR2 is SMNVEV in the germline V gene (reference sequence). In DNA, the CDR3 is TGTGCCAGCGGGACTTCCCTTTCGACCGGGGAGCTGTTTTTT. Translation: CASGTSLSTGELFF.

CDR3 region: CASSQDLRLNEKLFF. The CDR3 region has the DNA TGCGCCAGCAGCCAAGATCTACGGCTGAATGAAAAACTGTTTTTT. The chain has TRBV4-1 and TRBJ1-4; D is ambiguous. Germline V lookup: CDR1 MGHRA, CDR2 YSYEKL. Between the trimmed V and J ends, which lost 0 bases and 5 bases, there was a span of 10 bases. The CDR3 sequence is 15 residues long.

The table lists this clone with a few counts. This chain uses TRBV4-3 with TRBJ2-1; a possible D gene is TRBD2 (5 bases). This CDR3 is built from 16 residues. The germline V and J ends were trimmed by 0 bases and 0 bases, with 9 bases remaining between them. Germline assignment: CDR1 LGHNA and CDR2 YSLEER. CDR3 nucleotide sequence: TGCGCCAGCAGCCAAGACCCCGAGGGCTCCTACAATGAGCAGTTCTTC. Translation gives CASSQDPEGSYNEQFF.

DNA for the CDR3: TGTGCCAGCAGCGCCTACGGACAGACGGATGAGCAGTTCTTC. This encodes CASSAYGQTDEQFF. The rearrangement joins TRBV9 to TRBJ2-1; a possible D gene is TRBD1 (6 bases). With 3 bases removed from V and 8 bases from J, the gap between germline ends came to 15 bases. Germline V gene data show CDR1 as SGDLS and CDR2 as YYNGEE. The CDR3 is 14 residues long.

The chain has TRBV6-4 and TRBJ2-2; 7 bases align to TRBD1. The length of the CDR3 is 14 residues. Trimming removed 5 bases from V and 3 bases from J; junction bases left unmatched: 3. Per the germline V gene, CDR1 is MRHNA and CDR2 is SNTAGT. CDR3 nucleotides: TGTGCCAGCAGTCAAACAGGGGACACCGGGGAGCTGTTTTTT. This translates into CASSQTGDTGELFF.

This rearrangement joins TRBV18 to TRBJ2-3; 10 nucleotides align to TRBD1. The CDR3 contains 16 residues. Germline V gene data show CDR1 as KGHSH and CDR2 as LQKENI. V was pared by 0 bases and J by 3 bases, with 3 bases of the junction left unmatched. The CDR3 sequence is CASSPPMGQGTDTQYF. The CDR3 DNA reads TGTGCCAGCTCACCACCGATGGGACAGGGGACAGATACGCAGTATTTT.

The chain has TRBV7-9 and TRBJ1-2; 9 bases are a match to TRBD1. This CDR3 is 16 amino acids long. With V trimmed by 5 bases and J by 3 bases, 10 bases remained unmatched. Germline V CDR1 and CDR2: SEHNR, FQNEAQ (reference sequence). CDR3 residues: CASSGQQGAGDYGYTF. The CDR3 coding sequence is TGTGCCAGCAGCGGGCAACAGGGGGCGGGCGACTATGGCTACACCTTC.

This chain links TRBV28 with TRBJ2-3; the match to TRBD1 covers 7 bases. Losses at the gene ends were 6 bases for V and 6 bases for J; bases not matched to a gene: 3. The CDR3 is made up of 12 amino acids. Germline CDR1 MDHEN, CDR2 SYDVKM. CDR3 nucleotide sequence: TGTGCCAGCAGACAACAGGGGGATACGCAGTATTTT. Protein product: CASRQQGDTQYF.

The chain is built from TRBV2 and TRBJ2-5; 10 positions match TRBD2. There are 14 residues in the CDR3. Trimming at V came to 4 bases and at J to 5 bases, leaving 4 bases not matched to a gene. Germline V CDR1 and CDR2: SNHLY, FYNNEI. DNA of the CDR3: TGTGCCAGCAGTGCAGCGGGGGGGCTGGAGACCCAGTACTTC. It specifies CASSAAGGLETQYF.

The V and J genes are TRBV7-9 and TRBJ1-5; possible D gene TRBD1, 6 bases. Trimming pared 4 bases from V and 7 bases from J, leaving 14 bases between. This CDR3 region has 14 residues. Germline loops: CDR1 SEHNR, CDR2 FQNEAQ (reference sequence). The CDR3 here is CASSSTGFQQPQHF. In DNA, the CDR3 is TGTGCCAGCAGCTCAACAGGGTTCCAGCAGCCCCAGCATTTT. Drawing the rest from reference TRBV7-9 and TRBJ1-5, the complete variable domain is DTGVSQNPRHKITKRGQNVTFRCDPISEHNRLYWYRQTLGQGPEFLTYFQNEAQLEKSRLLSDRFSAERPKGSFSTLEIQRTEQGDSAMYLCASSSTGFQQPQHFGDGTRLSIL.

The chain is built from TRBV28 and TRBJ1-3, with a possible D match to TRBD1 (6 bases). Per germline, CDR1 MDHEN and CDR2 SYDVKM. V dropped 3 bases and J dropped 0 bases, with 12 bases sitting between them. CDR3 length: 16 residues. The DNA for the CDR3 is TGTGCCAGCAGTTTCGACAGGTCGAGCTCTGGAAACACCATATATTTT. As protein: CASSFDRSSSGNTIYF.